This T cell receptor beta chain stems from a study of CD8+ T cells in alopecia areata. The overall study: It was oral tofacitinib, at 5 to 10 mg twice daily, that treated patients received.

Indicated treatment: oral pan-JAK inhibitor, 5-10 mg twice daily. Collection of lesional scalp punch biopsies and peripheral blood was performed in alopecia areata patients. From germline, CDR1 is MGHDK and CDR2 SYGVNS. The CDR3 loop spans 14 amino acids. Trimming shortened V by 6 bases and J by 6 bases, and 17 bases separated the two germline ends. RNA was extracted and reverse transcribed into cDNA as the sequencing template. The method was immunoSEQ multiplex PCR; TCRdb's version includes in-frame clones alone and lacks a portion of them. The sample contains over 200,000 clones, 64% of which appear only once.

V gene TRBV25-1 combines with J gene TRBJ1-2; D remains ambiguous. Sequenced here: CD4+ T cells sorted from blood, sampled at week 4, from a patient treated with tofacitinib. This clonotype originated in a human donor with alopecia areata. In DNA form, the CDR3 reads TGTGCCAGCAGAGTCTCCGGGGAGGCGAATGGCTACACCTTC. Translating it yields CASRVSGEANGYTF.